A single sample gave rise to the 13 T cell receptor beta chains below, sequenced in a study of T cell changes during pregnancy in multiple sclerosis. The data were produced by immunoSEQ multiplex PCR, yet TCRdb's version contains in-frame clones alone and is incomplete. The sample has tens of thousands of clones, about 89% seen once; the top ten hold under 2%. Sequenced here: peripheral blood, sampled after pregnancy. These receptors came from a female donor with multiple sclerosis, enrolled in a pregnancy study.

This chain links TRBV6-1 with TRBJ2-1; TRBD2 matches at 10 bases. The CDR3 is 16 residues long. The junction had 12 bases not matched to a gene; V was cut back by 4 bases and J by 9 bases. Germline V gene lookup returns CDR1 MNHNS and CDR2 SASEGT. CDR3 region: CASSAPSGGAEGEQFF. DNA of the CDR3: TGTGCCAGCAGTGCCCCGAGCGGGGGGGCTGAGGGTGAGCAGTTCTTC.

This sequence joins TRBV7-3 and TRBJ2-1; possibly TRBD2 for D (5 bases). Between the trimmed V and J ends, which lost 4 bases and 9 bases, there was a span of 10 bases. The germline CDR1 and CDR2 sequences are SGHTA and FQGTGA. The CDR3 sequence is 12 residues long. The CDR3 coding sequence is TGTGCCAGCAGCTCCTATGAGGGTGAGCAGTTCTTC. Its protein product is CASSSYEGEQFF.

The chain is built from TRBV6-1 and TRBJ2-7, with D perhaps TRBD1 (6 bases). Trimming shortened V by 3 bases and J by 3 bases, and 15 bases separated the two germline ends. The CDR3 is made up of 15 amino acids. Germline CDR1 is MNHNS and CDR2 is SASEGT. In DNA form, the CDR3 reads TGTGCCAGCAGTGACAGTCCCACAGGGCACTACGAGCAGTACTTC. Translating gives CASSDSPTGHYEQYF.

The genes are TRBV7-2 and TRBJ2-5, with 7 nucleotides matching TRBD2. Germline V gives CDR1 SGHTA, CDR2 FQGNSA. V lost 6 bases and J lost 2; bases outside the gene matches: 9. CDR3 length equals 15 residues. The CDR3 is CASRPSGGLQETQYF. The CDR3 nucleotides are TGTGCCAGCAGGCCTAGCGGAGGCCTACAAGAGACCCAGTACTTC.

The V and J genes are TRBV5-4 and TRBJ2-3; D is perhaps TRBD2 (5 bases). V dropped 8 bases and J dropped 5 bases, with 12 bases sitting between them. Looked up from germline, CDR1 is SGHNT and CDR2 is YYREEE (reference sequence). The CDR3 covers 12 residues. DNA for the CDR3: TGTGCCAGTGGCCAGGCGGGAGATACGCAGTATTTT. Translating it yields CASGQAGDTQYF.

The chain carries TRBV2 and TRBJ1-2; 8 positions match TRBD1. Germline loops: CDR1 SNHLY, CDR2 FYNNEI. The CDR3 spans 12 residues. The J segment lost 7 bases and the V segment lost 9 bases, leaving 7 bases of the junction unmatched. CDR3 protein: CAREGQVFGYTF. In DNA, the CDR3 is TGTGCCAGAGAGGGACAGGTTTTTGGCTACACCTTC.

V is TRBV7-6 and J is TRBJ1-5; 7 nucleotides align to TRBD1. V shed 2 bases, J shed 7 bases, and the junction held 2 bases outside the gene matches. Germline lookup yields CDR1 SGHVS and CDR2 FNYEAQ. This CDR3 is built from 13 residues. The CDR3 coding sequence is TGTGCCAGCAGCTTACTGACAGGGCAGCCCCAGCATTTT. Translating it yields CASSLLTGQPQHF.

This sequence joins TRBV4-2 and TRBJ1-4, with D possibly being TRBD1 (6 bases). V lost 3 bases and J lost 8, with 19 bases in between. CDR3 length: 16 residues. CDR1 is LGHNA, CDR2 YNFKEQ, per germline. The CDR3 nucleotides read TGTGCCAGCAGCCAGCACAGGGTGGAGGCTAGCGAAAAACTGTTTTTT. Amino acid sequence: CASSQHRVEASEKLFF.

This clone was counted only a few times. The rearrangement uses TRBV28 and TRBJ2-3; D unresolved. Germline-derived CDR1 and CDR2 are MDHEN and SYDVKM. V was trimmed by 5 bases and J by 5 bases, leaving 11 bases between them. This CDR3 spans 13 amino acids. The CDR3 loop is CASSEALKDTQYF. In DNA, the CDR3 is TGTGCCAGCAGTGAGGCCCTTAAAGATACGCAGTATTTT.

The chain recombines TRBV7-8 with TRBJ2-3, with TRBD2 matching over 14 bases. This CDR3 is built from 14 residues. The junction had 3 bases not matched to a gene; V was cut back by 7 bases and J by 6 bases. Looked up from germline, CDR1 is SGHVS and CDR2 is FQNEAQ. The CDR3 DNA follows: TGTGCCAGCAAATGGACTAGCGGGGGGGATACGCAGTATTTT. It encodes CASKWTSGGDTQYF.

The chain uses TRBV28 and TRBJ1-2; D uncertain. CDR3 length: 13 residues. V lost 6 bases to trimming and J lost 4 bases, with 12 bases between them. Germline values: CDR1 MDHEN, CDR2 SYDVKM. Here the CDR3 reads CASSENPSYGYTF. The CDR3 nucleotides read TGTGCCAGCAGCGAAAACCCGAGCTATGGCTACACCTTC.

The chain recombines TRBV7-9 with TRBJ2-3; TRBD1 matches 7 bases. V shed 5 bases and J 3 bases; nucleotides not matched to a gene: 5. From germline, CDR1 is SEHNR and CDR2 FQNEAQ (reference sequence). The CDR3 is made up of 14 amino acids. Written as DNA, the CDR3 is TGTGCCAGCAGCCCCCGACAGGGAACAGATACGCAGTATTTT. Amino acids: CASSPRQGTDTQYF. Full variable domain (outside the CDR3, taken from reference TRBV7-9 and TRBJ2-3): DTGVSQNPRHKITKRGQNVTFRCDPISEHNRLYWYRQTLGQGPEFLTYFQNEAQLEKSRLLSDRFSAERPKGSFSTLEIQRTEQGDSAMYLCASSPRQGTDTQYFGPGTRLTVL.

This chain joins TRBV7-6 and TRBJ2-3; 8 bases line up with TRBD2. CDR3 length: 14 residues. Germline lookup yields CDR1 SGHVS and CDR2 FNYEAQ. J lost 6 bases, V lost 4 bases, and 6 bases had no gene match. Here the CDR3 reads CASSWSGGVDTQYF. DNA for the CDR3: TGTGCCAGCAGCTGGTCCGGGGGGGTGGATACGCAGTATTTT.